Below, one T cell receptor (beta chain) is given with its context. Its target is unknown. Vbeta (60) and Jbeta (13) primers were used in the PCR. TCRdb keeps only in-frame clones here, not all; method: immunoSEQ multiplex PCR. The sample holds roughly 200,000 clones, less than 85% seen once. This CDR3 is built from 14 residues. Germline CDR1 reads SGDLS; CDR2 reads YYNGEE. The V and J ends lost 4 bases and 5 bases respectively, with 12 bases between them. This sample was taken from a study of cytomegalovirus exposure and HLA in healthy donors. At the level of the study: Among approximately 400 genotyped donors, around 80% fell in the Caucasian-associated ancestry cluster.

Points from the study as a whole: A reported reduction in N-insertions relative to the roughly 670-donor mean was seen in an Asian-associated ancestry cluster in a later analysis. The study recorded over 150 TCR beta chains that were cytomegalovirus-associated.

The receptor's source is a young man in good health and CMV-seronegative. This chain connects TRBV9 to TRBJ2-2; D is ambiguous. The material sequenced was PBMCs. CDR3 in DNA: TGTGCCAGCAGCCCCCGAGGTCATACCGGGGAGCTGTTTTTT. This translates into CASSPRGHTGELFF.